A single sample gave rise to the 2 T cell receptor beta chains below, sequenced in a study of cytomegalovirus exposure and HLA in healthy donors. TCRdb's table, derived via immunoSEQ multiplex PCR, lists solely in-frame clones and lacks some. This repertoire shows under 250,000 clones, 87% found once; its top ten account for more than 1.5%. The specimen sequenced was PBMCs. These receptor sequences come from a young woman in good health and CMV-seropositive.

A few counts support this clone. The chain carries TRBV15 and TRBJ2-1; possibly TRBD2 for D (6 bases). Looked up from germline, CDR1 is LNHNV and CDR2 is YYDKDF (reference sequence). This CDR3 spans 16 amino acids. Trimming took 5 bases from V and 7 from J, leaving 21 bases between them. The CDR3 coding sequence is TGTGCCACCAGCCCATTCGATTATAGACTAGGGAATGAGCAGTTCTTC. Amino acid sequence: CATSPFDYRLGNEQFF.

The genes are TRBV28 and TRBJ2-7; TRBD2 is a possible D gene (5 bases). Per the germline V gene, CDR1 is MDHEN and CDR2 is SYDVKM. The CDR3 is 11 amino acids. Trimming left V 7 bases short and J 6 bases short, with 10 bases between. This CDR3 is CASTGGLEQYF. In nucleotides, the CDR3 is TGTGCCAGCACTGGAGGCCTCGAGCAGTACTTC.